The sequence of this TCR beta chain was determined in a study of blood T cell repertoires in COVID-19. Turning to the study itself: The origin of the acute and convalescent COVID-19 samples was the United States, Italy and Spain. The cDNA or gDNA used as material had been derived from T cells, B-cell-depleted T cells, or PBMCs.

Study processing details: The assay estimated nucleated cells by amplifying reference gene primers. The protocol was immunoSEQ multiplex PCR, while the TCRdb copy is restricted to in-frame clones and leaves out a portion. That table supplies the V and J calls and clone size; D and trimming were determined from the DNA. The sample includes about 140,000 clones, around 80% seen only once; the top ten take roughly 2%. The germline V gene has CDR1 GTSNPN and CDR2 SVGIG (reference sequence). This CDR3 contains 12 residues. Trimming took 8 bases from V and 2 from J, leaving 12 bases between them. The specimen was peripheral blood. This TCR came from an older woman with acute or convalescent COVID-19. The gene calls are TRBV30 and TRBJ1-2; D remains ambiguous. The CDR3: CAAQSGNYGYTF. In DNA form, the CDR3 reads TGTGCCGCGCAGTCGGGGAACTATGGCTACACCTTC.